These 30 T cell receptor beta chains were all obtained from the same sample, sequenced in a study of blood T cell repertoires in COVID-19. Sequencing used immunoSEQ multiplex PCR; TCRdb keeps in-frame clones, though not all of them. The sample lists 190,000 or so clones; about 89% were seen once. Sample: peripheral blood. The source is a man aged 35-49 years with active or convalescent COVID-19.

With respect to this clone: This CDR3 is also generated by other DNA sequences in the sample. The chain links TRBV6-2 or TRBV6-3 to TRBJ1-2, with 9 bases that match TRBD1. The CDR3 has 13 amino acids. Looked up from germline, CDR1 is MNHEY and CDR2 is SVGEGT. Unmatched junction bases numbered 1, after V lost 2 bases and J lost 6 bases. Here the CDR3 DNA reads TGTGCCAGCAGTTACGGACAGGGGAATGGCTACACCTTC. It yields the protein CASSYGQGNGYTF.

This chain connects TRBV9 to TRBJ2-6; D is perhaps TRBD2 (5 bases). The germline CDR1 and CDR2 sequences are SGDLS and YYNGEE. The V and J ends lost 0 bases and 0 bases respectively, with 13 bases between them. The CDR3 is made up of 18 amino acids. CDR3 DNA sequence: TGTGCCAGCAGCGTAGGGGTCGGAGGTCACTCTGGGGCCAACGTCCTGACTTTC. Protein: CASSVGVGGHSGANVLTF.

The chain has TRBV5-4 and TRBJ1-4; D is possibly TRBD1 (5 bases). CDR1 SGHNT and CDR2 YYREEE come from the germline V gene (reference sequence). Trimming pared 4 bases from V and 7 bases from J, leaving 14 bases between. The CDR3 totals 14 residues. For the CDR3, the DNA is TGTGCCAGCAGCCTGCCGGGGGAGGGTGAAAAACTGTTTTTT. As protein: CASSLPGEGEKLFF.

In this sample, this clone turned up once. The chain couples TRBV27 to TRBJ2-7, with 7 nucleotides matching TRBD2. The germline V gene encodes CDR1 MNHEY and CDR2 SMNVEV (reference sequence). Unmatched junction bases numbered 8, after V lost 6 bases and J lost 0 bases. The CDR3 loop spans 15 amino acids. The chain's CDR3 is CASSLAGASSYEQYF. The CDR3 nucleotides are TGTGCCAGCAGCTTAGCGGGTGCGAGCTCCTACGAGCAGTACTTC.

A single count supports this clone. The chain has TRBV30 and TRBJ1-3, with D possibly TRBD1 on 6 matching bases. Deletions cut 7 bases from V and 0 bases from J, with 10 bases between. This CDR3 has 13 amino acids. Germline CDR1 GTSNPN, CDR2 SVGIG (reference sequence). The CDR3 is CAFLRGSGNTIYF. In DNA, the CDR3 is TGTGCCTTCCTCAGGGGCTCTGGAAACACCATATATTTT.

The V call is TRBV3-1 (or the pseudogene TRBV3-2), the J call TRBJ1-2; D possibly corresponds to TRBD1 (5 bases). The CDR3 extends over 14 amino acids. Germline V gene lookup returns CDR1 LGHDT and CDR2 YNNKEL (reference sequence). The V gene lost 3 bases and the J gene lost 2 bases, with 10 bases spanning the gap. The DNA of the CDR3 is TGTGCCAGCAGCCATACAGGAGTAAACTATGGCTACACCTTC. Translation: CASSHTGVNYGYTF.

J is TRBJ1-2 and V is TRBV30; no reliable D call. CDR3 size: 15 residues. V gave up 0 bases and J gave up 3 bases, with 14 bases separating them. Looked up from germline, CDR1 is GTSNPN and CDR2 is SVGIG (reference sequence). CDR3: CAWSVPVVGDYGYTF. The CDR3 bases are TGTGCCTGGAGTGTTCCCGTTGTCGGGGACTATGGCTACACCTTC.

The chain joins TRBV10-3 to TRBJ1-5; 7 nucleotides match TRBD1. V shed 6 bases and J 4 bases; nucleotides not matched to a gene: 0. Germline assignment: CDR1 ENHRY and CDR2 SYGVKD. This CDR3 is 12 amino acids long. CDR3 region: CAIRGQNQPQHF. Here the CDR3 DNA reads TGTGCCATCAGGGGACAGAATCAGCCCCAGCATTTT.

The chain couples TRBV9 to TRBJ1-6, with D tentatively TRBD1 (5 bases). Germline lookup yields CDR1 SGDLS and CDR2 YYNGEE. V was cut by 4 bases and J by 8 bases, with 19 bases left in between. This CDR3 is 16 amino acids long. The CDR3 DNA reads TGTGCCAGCAGCCCCCAAATGGACACTGACTATTCACCCCTCCACTTT. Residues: CASSPQMDTDYSPLHF. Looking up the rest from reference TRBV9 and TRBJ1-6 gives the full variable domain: DSGVTQTPKHLITATGQRVTLRCSPRSGDLSVYWYQQSLDQGLQFLIQYYNGEERAKGNILERFSAQQFPDLHSELNLSSLELGDSALYFCASSPQMDTDYSPLHFGNGTRLTVT.

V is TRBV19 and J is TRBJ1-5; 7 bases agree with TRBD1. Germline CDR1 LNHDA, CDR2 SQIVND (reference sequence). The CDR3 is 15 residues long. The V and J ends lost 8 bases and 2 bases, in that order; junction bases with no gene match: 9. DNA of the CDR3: TGTGCCAGTCGTCTCGCAGGGGGTGGCAATCAGCCCCAGCATTTT. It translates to CASRLAGGGNQPQHF.

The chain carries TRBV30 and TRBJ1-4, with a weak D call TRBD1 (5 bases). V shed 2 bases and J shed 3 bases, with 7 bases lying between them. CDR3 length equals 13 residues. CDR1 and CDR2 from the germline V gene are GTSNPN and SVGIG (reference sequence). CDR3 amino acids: CAWSRGSNEKLFF. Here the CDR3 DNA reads TGTGCCTGGAGTAGGGGTTCTAATGAAAAACTGTTTTTT.

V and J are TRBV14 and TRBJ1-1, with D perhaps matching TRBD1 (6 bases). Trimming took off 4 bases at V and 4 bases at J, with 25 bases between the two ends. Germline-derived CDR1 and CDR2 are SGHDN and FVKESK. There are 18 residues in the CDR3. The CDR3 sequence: CASSRFAFPGGLGTEAFF. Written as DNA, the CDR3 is TGTGCCAGCAGCCGCTTTGCCTTCCCGGGGGGGCTTGGCACTGAAGCTTTCTTT.

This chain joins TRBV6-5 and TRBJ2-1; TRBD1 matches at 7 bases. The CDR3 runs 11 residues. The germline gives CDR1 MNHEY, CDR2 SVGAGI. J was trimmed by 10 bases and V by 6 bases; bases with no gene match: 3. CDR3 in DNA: TGTGCCAGCAGACAGGGGCTAGAGCAGTTCTTC. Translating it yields CASRQGLEQFF.

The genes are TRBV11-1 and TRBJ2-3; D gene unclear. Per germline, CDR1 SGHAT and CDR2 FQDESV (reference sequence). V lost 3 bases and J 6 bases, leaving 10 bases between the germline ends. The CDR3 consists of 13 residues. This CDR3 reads CASSFSPLDTQYF. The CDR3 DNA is TGTGCCAGCAGCTTTAGTCCACTGGATACGCAGTATTTT.

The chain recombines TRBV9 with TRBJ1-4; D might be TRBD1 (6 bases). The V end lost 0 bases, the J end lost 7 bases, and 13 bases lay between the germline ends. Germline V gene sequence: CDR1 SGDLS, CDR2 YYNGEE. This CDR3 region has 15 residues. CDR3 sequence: CASSVGSGRGEKLFF. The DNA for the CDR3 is TGTGCCAGCAGCGTAGGCTCGGGCAGGGGTGAAAAACTGTTTTTT.

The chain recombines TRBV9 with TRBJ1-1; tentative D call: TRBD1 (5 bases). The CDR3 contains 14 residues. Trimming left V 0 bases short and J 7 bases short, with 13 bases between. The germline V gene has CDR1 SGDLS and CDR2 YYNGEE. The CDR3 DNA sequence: TGTGCCAGCAGCGTAGAGGGGCAGTCTAATGAAGCTTTCTTT. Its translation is CASSVEGQSNEAFF.

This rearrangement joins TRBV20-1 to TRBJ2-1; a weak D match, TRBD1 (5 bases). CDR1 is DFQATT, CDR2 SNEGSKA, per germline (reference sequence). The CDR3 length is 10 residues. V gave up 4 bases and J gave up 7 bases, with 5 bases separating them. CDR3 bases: TGCAGTGCTAAGGGGAATGAGCAGTTCTTC. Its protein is CSAKGNEQFF.

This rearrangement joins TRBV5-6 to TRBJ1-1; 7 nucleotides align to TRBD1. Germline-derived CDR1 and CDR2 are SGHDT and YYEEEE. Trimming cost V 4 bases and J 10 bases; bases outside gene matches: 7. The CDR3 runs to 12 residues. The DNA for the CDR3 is TGTGCCAGCAGCCGGACCGACAGGGTAGCTTTCTTT. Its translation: CASSRTDRVAFF.

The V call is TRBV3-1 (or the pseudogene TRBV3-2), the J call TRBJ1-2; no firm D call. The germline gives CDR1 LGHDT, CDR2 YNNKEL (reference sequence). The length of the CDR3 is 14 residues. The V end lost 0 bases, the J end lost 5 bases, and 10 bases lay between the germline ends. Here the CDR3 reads CASSQEGMRYGYTF. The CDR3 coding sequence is TGTGCCAGCAGCCAAGAAGGTATGCGGTATGGCTACACCTTC.

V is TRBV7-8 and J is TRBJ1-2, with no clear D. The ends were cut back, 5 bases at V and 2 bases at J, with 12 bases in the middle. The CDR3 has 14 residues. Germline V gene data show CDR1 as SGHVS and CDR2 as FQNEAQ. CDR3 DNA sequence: TGTGCCAGCAGCCCCGCTCCCGGGAACTATGGCTACACCTTC. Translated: CASSPAPGNYGYTF.

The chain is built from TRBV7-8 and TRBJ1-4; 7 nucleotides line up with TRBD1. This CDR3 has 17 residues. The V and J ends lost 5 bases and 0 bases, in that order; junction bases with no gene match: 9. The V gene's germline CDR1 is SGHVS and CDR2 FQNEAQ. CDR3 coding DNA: TGTGCCAGCAGCCAGCAAGTTCAGGGGGCAACTAATGAAAAACTGTTTTTT. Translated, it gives CASSQQVQGATNEKLFF.

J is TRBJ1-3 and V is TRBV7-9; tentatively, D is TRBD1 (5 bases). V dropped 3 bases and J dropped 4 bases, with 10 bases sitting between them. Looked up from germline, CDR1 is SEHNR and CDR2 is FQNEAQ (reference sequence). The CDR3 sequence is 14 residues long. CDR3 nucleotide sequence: TGTGCCAGCAGCTTGGGGCTTGGGGGAAACACCATATATTTT. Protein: CASSLGLGGNTIYF.

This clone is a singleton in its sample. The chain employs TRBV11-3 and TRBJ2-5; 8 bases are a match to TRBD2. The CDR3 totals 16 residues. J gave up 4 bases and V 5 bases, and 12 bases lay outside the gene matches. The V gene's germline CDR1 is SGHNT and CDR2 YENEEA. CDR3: CASSLAGGGPGETQYF. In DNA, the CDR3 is TGTGCCAGCAGCCTTGCCGGCGGGGGGCCAGGAGAGACCCAGTACTTC.

The DNA for the CDR3 is TGTGCCAGCAGCGTAGCCGGACAGTATAATTCACCCCTCCACTTT. It codes for CASSVAGQYNSPLHF. The V and J genes are TRBV9 and TRBJ1-6; a weak D match, TRBD1 (6 bases). The CDR3 runs to 15 residues. V dropped 0 bases and J dropped 4 bases, with 8 bases sitting between them. The germline V gene has CDR1 SGDLS and CDR2 YYNGEE.

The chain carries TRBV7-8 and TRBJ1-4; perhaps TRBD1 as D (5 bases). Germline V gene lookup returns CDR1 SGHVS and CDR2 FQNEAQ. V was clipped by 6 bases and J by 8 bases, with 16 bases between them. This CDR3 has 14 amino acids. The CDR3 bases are TGTGCCAGCAGGCCGGACACGGAAGGGGAAAAACTGTTTTTT. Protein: CASRPDTEGEKLFF.

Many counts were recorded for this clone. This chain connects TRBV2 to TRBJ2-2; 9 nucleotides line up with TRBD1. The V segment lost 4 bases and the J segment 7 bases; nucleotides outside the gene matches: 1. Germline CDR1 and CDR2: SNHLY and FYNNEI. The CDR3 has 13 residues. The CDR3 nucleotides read TGTGCCAGCAGTGGACAGGGGGTCGGGGAGCTGTTTTTT. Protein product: CASSGQGVGELFF.

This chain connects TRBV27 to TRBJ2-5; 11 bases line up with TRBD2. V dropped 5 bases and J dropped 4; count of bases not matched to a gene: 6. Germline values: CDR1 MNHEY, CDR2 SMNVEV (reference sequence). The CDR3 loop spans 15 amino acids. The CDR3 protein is CASSPRSGGAETQYF. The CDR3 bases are TGTGCCAGCAGTCCCCGTAGCGGGGGGGCAGAGACCCAGTACTTC.

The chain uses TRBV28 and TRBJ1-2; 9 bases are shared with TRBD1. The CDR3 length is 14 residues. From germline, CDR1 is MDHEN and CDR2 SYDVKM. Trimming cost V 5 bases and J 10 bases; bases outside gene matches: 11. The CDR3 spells CASSPRDRVGYYTF. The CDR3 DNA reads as TGTGCCAGCAGTCCCCGGGACAGGGTCGGTTACTACACCTTC.

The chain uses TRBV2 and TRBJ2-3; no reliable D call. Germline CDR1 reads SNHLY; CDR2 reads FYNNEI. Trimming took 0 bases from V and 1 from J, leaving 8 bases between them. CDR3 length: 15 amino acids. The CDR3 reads CASSEAGTGTDTQYF. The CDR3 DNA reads TGTGCCAGCAGTGAAGCAGGTACAGGCACAGATACGCAGTATTTT. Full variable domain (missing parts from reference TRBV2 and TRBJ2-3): EPEVTQTPSHQVTQMGQEVILRCVPISNHLYFYWYRQILGQKVEFLVSFYNNEISEKSEIFDDQFSVERPDGSNFTLKIRSTKLEDSAMYFCASSEAGTGTDTQYFGPGTRLTVL.

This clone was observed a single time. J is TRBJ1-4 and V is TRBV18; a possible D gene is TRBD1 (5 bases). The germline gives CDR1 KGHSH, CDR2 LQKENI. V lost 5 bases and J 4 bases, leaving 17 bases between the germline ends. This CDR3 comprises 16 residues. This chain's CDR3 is CASSITTQGYNEKLFF. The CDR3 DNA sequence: TGTGCCAGCTCAATTACCACTCAGGGTTATAATGAAAAACTGTTTTTT.